This is a list of T cell receptor beta chains from one sample in a study of blood T cell repertoires in COVID-19. The method was immunoSEQ multiplex PCR; TCRdb's version includes in-frame clones alone and lacks a portion of them. The sample carries around 100,000 clones, about 84% recorded once. Sequences were obtained from peripheral blood. These receptors were collected from a human donor in a cohort sampled during active COVID-19. Both conserved end residues are part of each CDR3. D genes are given only for firm matches. Some rows have no size entry. The others give once, few or many, or a class for an expanded clone.

CDR3 DNA: TGTGCCAGCAGGGGGGGACAGAGCGATGGCTACACCTTC
CDR3 protein: CASRGGQSDGYTF
J gene: TRBJ1-2
clone size: .
D gene: TRBD1
V gene: TRBV28

CDR3 DNA: TGTGCCAGCAGCTCAACTAGCGGGGGTCCGGCAGATACGCAGTATTTT
CDR3 protein: CASSSTSGGPADTQYF
J gene: TRBJ2-3
clone size: few
D gene: TRBD2
V gene: TRBV7-9

CDR3 DNA: TGCGCCAGCAGCTTGGGTATCACTAAAGCTTTCTTT
CDR3 protein: CASSLGITKAFF
J gene: TRBJ1-1
clone size: .
D gene: .
V gene: TRBV5-1

CDR3 DNA: TGTGCCAGTAGTAGTATATACAATCAGCCCCAGCATTTT
CDR3 protein: CASSSIYNQPQHF
J gene: TRBJ1-5
clone size: .
D gene: .
V gene: TRBV19

CDR3 DNA: TGTGCCAGCAGTTCCCAGCGGGAGGTTAACAATGAGCAGTTCTTC
CDR3 protein: CASSSQREVNNEQFF
J gene: TRBJ2-1
clone size: .
D gene: TRBD2
V gene: TRBV6-2/TRBV6-3

CDR3 DNA: TGCGCCAGCAGCCAAGATCGACACTGGAATGCTTTCTTT
CDR3 protein: CASSQDRHWNAFF
J gene: TRBJ1-1
clone size: .
D gene: .
V gene: TRBV4-1

CDR3 DNA: TGTGCCAGCAGTCCCGACAGGGTGGTAGCTTTCTTT
CDR3 protein: CASSPDRVVAFF
J gene: TRBJ1-1
clone size: .
D gene: TRBD1
V gene: TRBV12-3/TRBV12-4

CDR3 DNA: TGTGCCAGCAGCCCGCGGGACAGTTTAAATTCACCCCTCCACTTT
CDR3 protein: CASSPRDSLNSPLHF
J gene: TRBJ1-6
clone size: once
D gene: TRBD1
V gene: TRBV5-4

CDR3 DNA: TGTGCCAGCAGTTTAGCGGGCCTACTCACAGATACGCAGTATTTT
CDR3 protein: CASSLAGLLTDTQYF
J gene: TRBJ2-3
clone size: .
D gene: TRBD2
V gene: TRBV6-5

CDR3 DNA: TGTGCCAGCAGCTCGAGGACAGGGGTCCGCAATGAGCAGTTCTTC
CDR3 protein: CASSSRTGVRNEQFF
J gene: TRBJ2-1
clone size: .
D gene: TRBD1
V gene: TRBV7-2

CDR3 DNA: TGTGCCAGCAGTGTACAGGGGTACGAGCAGTACTTC
CDR3 protein: CASSVQGYEQYF
J gene: TRBJ2-7
clone size: .
D gene: TRBD1
V gene: TRBV6-4

CDR3 DNA: TGCGCCAGCAGCTTTAGGGGCGGGAGAGACACAGATACGCAGTATTTT
CDR3 protein: CASSFRGGRDTDTQYF
J gene: TRBJ2-3
clone size: .
D gene: TRBD2
V gene: TRBV5-1

CDR3 DNA: TGTGCCAGCTCGCCCACGCCGCAGGGCATTGGTAACTCCTATAATTCACCCCTCCACTTT
CDR3 protein: CASSPTPQGIGNSYNSPLHF
J gene: TRBJ1-6
clone size: once
D gene: .
V gene: TRBV18

CDR3 DNA: TGTGCCAGCAGCTACAGGGGCTTTTCTGGGGCCAACGTCCTGACTTTC
CDR3 protein: CASSYRGFSGANVLTF
J gene: TRBJ2-6
clone size: .
D gene: TRBD1
V gene: TRBV5-8

CDR3 DNA: TGTGCCAGCAAACTCGACAGCCACTACGAGCAGTACTTC
CDR3 protein: CASKLDSHYEQYF
J gene: TRBJ2-7
clone size: .
D gene: .
V gene: TRBV6-5

CDR3 DNA: TGTGCCAGCAGCGCTCGGGGAGCCAGTGGCTACACCTTC
CDR3 protein: CASSARGASGYTF
J gene: TRBJ1-2
clone size: .
D gene: .
V gene: TRBV7-2

CDR3 DNA: TGTGCCAGCAGCCAAGCCCCACCGGGACTAGCGGGGGGCCGGGAGACCCAGTACTTC
CDR3 protein: CASSQAPPGLAGGRETQYF
J gene: TRBJ2-5
clone size: .
D gene: TRBD2
V gene: TRBV3-1/TRBV3-2

CDR3 DNA: TGTGCCATCAGTGGACTAGCGGGAAGCACAGATACGCAGTATTTT
CDR3 protein: CAISGLAGSTDTQYF
J gene: TRBJ2-3
clone size: .
D gene: TRBD2
V gene: TRBV10-3

CDR3 DNA: TGTGCCAGCAGTGAATCCTCTCTAGCGGGAGTCTTC
CDR3 protein: CASSESSLAGVF
J gene: TRBJ2-1
clone size: .
D gene: TRBD2
V gene: TRBV2

CDR3 DNA: TGTGCCAGCAGCCAAGAGTGGGACTATGGCACAGATACGCAGTATTTT
CDR3 protein: CASSQEWDYGTDTQYF
J gene: TRBJ2-3
clone size: .
D gene: TRBD2
V gene: TRBV14

CDR3 DNA: TGCAGTGCTAGTGGTGGCGGGTTCTACGAGCAGTACTTC
CDR3 protein: CSASGGGFYEQYF
J gene: TRBJ2-7
clone size: .
D gene: .
V gene: TRBV20-1

CDR3 DNA: TGTGCCAGCGGCCTTAGCGGGGACCCGGAGACCCAGTACTTC
CDR3 protein: CASGLSGDPETQYF
J gene: TRBJ2-5
clone size: once
D gene: TRBD2
V gene: TRBV25-1

CDR3 DNA: TGTGCCAGCAGGTCGACAGGGCGGTTGAAGGATGGCTACACCTTC
CDR3 protein: CASRSTGRLKDGYTF
J gene: TRBJ1-2
clone size: .
D gene: TRBD1
V gene: TRBV27

CDR3 DNA: TGTGCCAGCAGCTTAGATCCGGGCGGACTCAACACTGAAGCTTTCTTT
CDR3 protein: CASSLDPGGLNTEAFF
J gene: TRBJ1-1
clone size: .
D gene: .
V gene: TRBV11-2

CDR3 DNA: TGTGCCATCAGTGAGCCGGGGGTAGCGGGAGCCTACGAGCAGTACTTC
CDR3 protein: CAISEPGVAGAYEQYF
J gene: TRBJ2-7
clone size: .
D gene: TRBD2
V gene: TRBV10-3

CDR3 DNA: TGTGCCAGCAGCCCTGGGACAACAACTAATGAAAAACTGTTTTTT
CDR3 protein: CASSPGTTTNEKLFF
J gene: TRBJ1-4
clone size: once
D gene: .
V gene: TRBV7-9

CDR3 DNA: TGTGCCAGCACGCGGACAGGGGAAGAGACCCAGTACTTC
CDR3 protein: CASTRTGEETQYF
J gene: TRBJ2-5
clone size: .
D gene: TRBD1
V gene: TRBV2

CDR3 DNA: TGTGCCATCAGGGACTCCGCAGGAGGTGGAAACACCATATATTTT
CDR3 protein: CAIRDSAGGGNTIYF
J gene: TRBJ1-3
clone size: .
D gene: .
V gene: TRBV10-3

CDR3 DNA: TGTGCCAGCACCCCGGGAGCCAAGTACGAGCAGTACTTC
CDR3 protein: CASTPGAKYEQYF
J gene: TRBJ2-7
clone size: .
D gene: .
V gene: TRBV12-3/TRBV12-4

CDR3 DNA: TGTGCCACCAGTGATCCACGGGGGACCCAGTACTTC
CDR3 protein: CATSDPRGTQYF
J gene: TRBJ2-5
clone size: .
D gene: .
V gene: TRBV24-1